This TCR beta chain comes out of a study of T cell repertoires in cytomegalovirus infection. General study points: Ex vivo, HLA-C-restricted CMV-specific TCR beta clonotypes prevailed over the rest of the response.

From the reads, TCRdb called clonotypes with MiXCR, one entry per CDR3 protein. The repertoire includes around 140,000 distinct CDR3 sequences, about 6.3% of them detected once, and roughly 18% sits in the top ten. Ten or more counts support this clonotype. Its antigen is not identified. Trimming stripped 0 bases from V and 1 base from J, with 9 bases between. The CDR3 spans 15 residues. Germline V gene data show CDR1 as SGHTA and CDR2 as FQGNSA. The sample comprised PBMCs. This TCR was sampled from a human donor in good health (CMV status not recorded). Some clones in this sample may be carry-over from other donors' samples. J is TRBJ2-5 and V is TRBV7-2; D not certain. The CDR3 DNA reads as TGTGCCAGCAGCTTAGCGGCCGGATTCCAAGAGACCCAGTACTTC. Its translation is CASSLAAGFQETQYF. The variable domain in full, completed from reference TRBV7-2 and TRBJ2-5, reads GAGVSQSPSNKVTEKGKDVELRCDPISGHTALYWYRQSLGQGLEFLIYFQGNSAPDKSGLPSDRFSAERTGGSVSTLTIQRTQQEDSAVYLCASSLAAGFQETQYFGPGTRLLVL.